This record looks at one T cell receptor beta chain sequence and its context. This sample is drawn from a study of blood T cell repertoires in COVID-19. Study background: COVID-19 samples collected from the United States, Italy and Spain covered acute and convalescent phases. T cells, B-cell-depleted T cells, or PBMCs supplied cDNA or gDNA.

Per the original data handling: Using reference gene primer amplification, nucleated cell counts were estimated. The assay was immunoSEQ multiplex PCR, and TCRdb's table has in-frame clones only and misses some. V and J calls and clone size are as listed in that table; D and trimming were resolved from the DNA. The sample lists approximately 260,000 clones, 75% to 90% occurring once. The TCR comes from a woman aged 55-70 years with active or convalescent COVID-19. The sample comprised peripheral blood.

CDR3 DNA: TGTGCCAGCAGTGAAATTTTCCTAGCTGGCAATGAGCAGTTCTTC. This codes for CASSEIFLAGNEQFF. The J gene is TRBJ2-1, the V gene TRBV2; D possibly corresponds to TRBD2 (5 bases). The CDR3 is made up of 15 amino acids. Germline V gene sequence: CDR1 SNHLY, CDR2 FYNNEI. The ends were cut back, 2 bases at V and 6 bases at J, with 14 bases in the middle.